The 17 T cell receptor beta chains below were found in one sample sequenced in a study of shared clonotypes between healthy human individuals. Profiled with immunoSEQ multiplex PCR; TCRdb holds only in-frame clones, not every one. The sample yields fewer than 1.4 million clones, approximately 80% seen once. The sample comprised memory CD4+ T cells from PBMCs. Noted subset: CD45RA-negative fraction. The receptors originated from a man aged 18 to 30 in good health. Some clones in this sample may be carry-over from other donors' samples.

This clone was found once. The chain is built from TRBV7-3 and TRBJ2-5, with 12 positions matching TRBD2. Unmatched junction bases numbered 1, after V lost 1 base and J lost 4 bases. The CDR3 has 15 residues. Germline V gene data show CDR1 as SGHTA and CDR2 as FQGTGA. The CDR3 DNA reads as TGTGCCAGCAGCTTAATGGGACTAGCGGGAGAGACCCAGTACTTC. This encodes CASSLMGLAGETQYF. The variable domain in full, with the rest retrieved from reference TRBV7-3 and TRBJ2-5, is GAGVSQTPSNKVTEKGKYVELRCDPISGHTALYWYRQSLGQGPEFLIYFQGTGAADDSGLPNDRFFAVRPEGSVSTLKIQRTERGDSAVYLCASSLMGLAGETQYFGPGTRLLVL.

The chain couples TRBV27 to TRBJ1-4; no reliable D call. Trimming shortened V by 4 bases and J by 7 bases, and 19 bases separated the two germline ends. The CDR3 covers 16 residues. CDR1 is MNHEY, CDR2 SMNVEV, per germline (reference sequence). In DNA form, the CDR3 reads TGTGCCAGCAGTTCTAAATTGGAATCCTGGGGTGAAAAACTGTTTTTT. The encoded protein is CASSSKLESWGEKLFF.

Concerning this clone: The junction differs from germline at one of its ends, possibly a read error. The V and J genes are TRBV5-1 and TRBJ1-2; D remains ambiguous. There are 11 residues in the CDR3. Germline CDR1 and CDR2: SGHRS and YFSETQ. The CDR3 DNA reads as TGCGCCAGCAGATCGTCCAGTCCTTTACATTTC. It codes for CASRSSSPLHF.

V gene TRBV6-4 combines with J gene TRBJ2-7; possible D gene TRBD1, 6 bases. Germline V CDR1 and CDR2: MRHNA, SNTAGT. V lost 4 bases to trimming and J lost 3 bases, with 16 bases between them. The CDR3 is 15 amino acids. CDR3 residues: CASSVSGTYSYEQYF. CDR3 in DNA: TGTGCCAGCAGTGTGTCCGGGACATATAGCTACGAGCAGTACTTC.

The chain employs TRBV7-9 and TRBJ1-2, with D unclear. The CDR3 consists of 12 residues. Trimming stripped 5 bases from V and 4 bases from J, with 8 bases between. Per the germline V gene, CDR1 is SEHNR and CDR2 is FQNEAQ (reference sequence). CDR3 residues: CASSPDFYGYTF. The CDR3 nucleotides read TGTGCCAGCAGCCCCGACTTCTATGGCTACACCTTC.

V gene TRBV19 combines with J gene TRBJ1-5; possible D gene TRBD1, 6 bases. Germline values: CDR1 LNHDA, CDR2 SQIVND (reference sequence). Trimming stripped 4 bases from V and 5 bases from J, with 12 bases between. The CDR3 runs to 14 residues. CDR3 DNA sequence: TGTGCCAGTAGTACCAACAGGGAGCATCAGCCCCAGCATTTT. Translating gives CASSTNREHQPQHF.

V gene TRBV2 combines with J gene TRBJ2-7, with 7 bases that match TRBD2. This CDR3 contains 14 residues. V shed 8 bases and J 0 bases; nucleotides not matched to a gene: 7. Germline assignment: CDR1 SNHLY and CDR2 FYNNEI. The CDR3 sequence is CASGGVAASYEQYF. As DNA, the CDR3 is TGTGCCAGCGGGGGGGTCGCGGCCTCCTACGAGCAGTACTTC.

There are many counts of this clone. The chain has TRBV6-1 and TRBJ1-3, with 7 bases identical to TRBD1. The trim removed 6 bases at V and 6 bases at J, leaving 5 bases unmatched. CDR3 length equals 13 residues. Per germline, CDR1 MNHNS and CDR2 SASEGT. For the CDR3, the DNA is TGTGCCAGCAGGACAGGGTTTCTAAACACCATATATTTT. Amino acids: CASRTGFLNTIYF.

In the case of this clone: Being one base from a much bigger clone, this may be a read error. CDR3 sequence reads: CASSSGQPNYGYTF. In DNA form, the CDR3 reads TGTGCCAGCAGCTCGGGACAGCCGAACTATGGCTACACCTTC. The rearrangement joins TRBV5-6 to TRBJ1-2; 7 bases fit TRBD1. The germline V gene encodes CDR1 SGHDT and CDR2 YYEEEE. V trimming: 3 bases; J trimming: 2 bases; junction bases outside the gene matches: 4. This CDR3 is built from 14 residues.

This clone appeared a few times. The genes are TRBV5-6 and TRBJ2-5; D is perhaps TRBD2 (5 bases). CDR1 is SGHDT and CDR2 is YYEEEE in the germline V gene. V shed 3 bases and J shed 5 bases, with 14 bases lying between them. The CDR3 is made up of 14 amino acids. The CDR3: CASSWQRVSETQYF. DNA of the CDR3: TGTGCCAGCAGCTGGCAGAGGGTATCTGAGACCCAGTACTTC. Drawing the rest from reference TRBV5-6 and TRBJ2-5, the complete variable domain is DAGVTQSPTHLIKTRGQQVTLRCSPKSGHDTVSWYQQALGQGPQFIFQYYEEEERQRGNFPDRFSGHQFPNYSSELNVNALLLGDSALYLCASSWQRVSETQYFGPGTRLLVL.

This clone was detected a few times. The chain links TRBV18 to TRBJ1-1; D not resolved. From germline, CDR1 is KGHSH and CDR2 LQKENI. V lost 1 base, J lost 3 bases, and 9 bases lay in between. This CDR3 has 14 amino acids. The CDR3 loop is CASSPLAADTEAFF. CDR3 sequence (DNA): TGTGCCAGCTCACCACTTGCGGCAGACACTGAAGCTTTCTTT.

The chain recombines TRBV19 with TRBJ2-2; no definite D call. The CDR3 runs 14 residues. CDR1 is LNHDA and CDR2 is SQIVND in the germline V gene (reference sequence). V lost 5 bases and J 6 bases, leaving 13 bases between the germline ends. CDR3 region: CASSVQAAAGELFF. CDR3 coding DNA: TGTGCCAGTAGTGTGCAGGCTGCGGCCGGGGAGCTGTTTTTT.

This clone was found a few times. The chain joins TRBV2 to TRBJ2-2, with D possibly TRBD2 on 5 matching bases. The CDR3 consists of 14 residues. Germline V CDR1 and CDR2: SNHLY, FYNNEI. V was pared by 3 bases and J by 5 bases, with 10 bases between. The DNA for the CDR3 is TGTGCCAGCAGTGACAGGACGGGGACCGGGGAGCTGTTTTTT. Amino acids: CASSDRTGTGELFF.

On this clone itself: This sample also contains other DNA sequences that code for the same CDR3. The chain is built from TRBV28 and TRBJ2-7; D call uncertain. Germline V lookup: CDR1 MDHEN, CDR2 SYDVKM. V lost 3 bases, J lost 4 bases, and 10 bases lay in between. CDR3 length: 13 amino acids. The CDR3 sequence is CASSLNSGYEQYF. The CDR3 bases are TGTGCCAGCAGTTTGAACAGTGGGTACGAGCAGTACTTC.

This chain uses TRBV30 with TRBJ2-6; D remains ambiguous. Germline assignment: CDR1 GTSNPN and CDR2 SVGIG (reference sequence). This CDR3 spans 11 amino acids. Trimming stripped 1 base from V and 13 bases from J, with 8 bases between. The CDR3 is CAWSGQRVLTF. The DNA of the CDR3 is TGTGCCTGGAGTGGGCAGAGAGTCCTGACTTTC.

The chain is built from TRBV19 and TRBJ2-7, with TRBD2 matching over 13 bases. Per the germline V gene, CDR1 is LNHDA and CDR2 is SQIVND (reference sequence). Trimming at V came to 5 bases and at J to 6 bases, leaving 10 bases not matched to a gene. The CDR3 loop spans 16 amino acids. CDR3 sequence: CASSARRTSGGLEQYF. CDR3 sequence (DNA): TGTGCCAGTAGTGCCCGACGGACTAGCGGGGGTCTCGAGCAGTACTTC.

This clone has just one count. This sequence joins TRBV5-1 and TRBJ1-1; 7 nucleotides match TRBD1. The V gene end was trimmed by 0 bases and the J gene end by 3 bases; junction bases not matched to a gene: 8. Germline V gives CDR1 SGHRS, CDR2 YFSETQ. The CDR3 has 16 residues. The chain's CDR3 is CASSLGNRGWDTEAFF. CDR3 coding DNA: TGCGCCAGCAGCTTGGGGAACAGGGGCTGGGACACTGAAGCTTTCTTT.